This record looks at one TCR beta chain sequence and its context. Its antigen is still unknown. These data originate in a study of cytomegalovirus exposure and HLA in healthy donors. The V gene lost 2 bases and the J gene lost 3 bases, with 9 bases spanning the gap. The germline V gene has CDR1 SEHNR and CDR2 FQNEAQ (reference sequence). This CDR3 comprises 14 residues. Points from the study as a whole: Later analysis identified over 15,000 TCR beta sequences associated with HLA alleles, using a false discovery rate threshold of 0.05.

PCR used 60 Vbeta primers and 13 Jbeta primers. Profiling relied on immunoSEQ multiplex PCR, and the TCRdb table lists in-frame clones only, not all of them. Of more than 200,000 clones detected, around 64% appear once; the ten largest clones hold about 3%. The receptor comes from a man aged 35 to 55 in good health and CMV-seropositive. The specimen sequenced was PBMCs. The chain combines TRBV7-9 with TRBJ2-3, with D unresolved. The chain's CDR3 is CASSLTVSTDTQYF. CDR3 coding DNA: TGTGCCAGCAGCTTAACAGTTTCTACAGATACGCAGTATTTT.